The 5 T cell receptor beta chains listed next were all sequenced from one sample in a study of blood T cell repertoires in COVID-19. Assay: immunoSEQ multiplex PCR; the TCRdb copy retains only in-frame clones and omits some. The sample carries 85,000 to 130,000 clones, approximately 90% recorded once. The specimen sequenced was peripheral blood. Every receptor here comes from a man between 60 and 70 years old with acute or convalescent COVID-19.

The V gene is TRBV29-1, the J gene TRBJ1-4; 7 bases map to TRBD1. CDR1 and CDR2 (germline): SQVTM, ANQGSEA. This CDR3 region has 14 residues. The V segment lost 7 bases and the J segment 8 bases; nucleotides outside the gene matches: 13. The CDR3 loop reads CSAAGTDLREKLFF. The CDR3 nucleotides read TGCAGCGCGGCAGGGACAGACCTTCGGGAAAAACTGTTTTTT.

The CDR3 region is CASSPGQAVEKLFF. In DNA, the CDR3 is TGTGCCAGCTCACCAGGGCAGGCAGTGGAAAAACTGTTTTTT. The V call is TRBV18, the J call TRBJ1-4; no clear D gene. This CDR3 spans 14 amino acids. The V and J ends lost 2 bases and 8 bases respectively, with 12 bases between them. From germline, CDR1 is KGHSH and CDR2 LQKENI.

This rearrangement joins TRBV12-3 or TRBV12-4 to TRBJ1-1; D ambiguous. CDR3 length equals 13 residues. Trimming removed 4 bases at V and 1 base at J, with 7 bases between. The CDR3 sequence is CASSWARNTEAFF. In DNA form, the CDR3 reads TGTGCCAGCAGTTGGGCACGGAACACTGAAGCTTTCTTT.

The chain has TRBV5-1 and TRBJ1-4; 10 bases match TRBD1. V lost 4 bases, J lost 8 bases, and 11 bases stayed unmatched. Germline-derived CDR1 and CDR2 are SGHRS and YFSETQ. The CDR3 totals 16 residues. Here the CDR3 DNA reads TGCGCCAGCAGCCCATCCGGGACAGGGGCGAGGGAAAAACTGTTTTTT. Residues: CASSPSGTGAREKLFF. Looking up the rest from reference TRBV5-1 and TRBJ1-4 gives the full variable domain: KAGVTQTPRYLIKTRGQQVTLSCSPISGHRSVSWYQQTPGQGLQFLFEYFSETQRNKGNFPGRFSGRQFSNSRSEMNVSTLELGDSALYLCASSPSGTGAREKLFFGSGTQLSVL.

CDR3 amino acids: CATSRETANYGYTF. In DNA form, the CDR3 reads TGTGCCACCAGCAGAGAGACAGCAAACTATGGCTACACCTTC. The chain links TRBV15 to TRBJ1-2, with D maybe TRBD1 (5 bases). Deletions cut 0 bases from V and 2 bases from J, with 7 bases between. This CDR3 is built from 14 residues. Per the germline V gene, CDR1 is LNHNV and CDR2 is YYDKDF (reference sequence).